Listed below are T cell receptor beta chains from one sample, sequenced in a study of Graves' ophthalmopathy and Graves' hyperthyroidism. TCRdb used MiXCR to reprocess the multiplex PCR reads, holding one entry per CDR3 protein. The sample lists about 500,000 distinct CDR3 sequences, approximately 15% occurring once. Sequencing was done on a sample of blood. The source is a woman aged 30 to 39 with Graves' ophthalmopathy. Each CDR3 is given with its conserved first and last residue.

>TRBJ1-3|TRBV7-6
CASSSLGDDSGNTIYF
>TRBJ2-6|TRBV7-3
CASSLIPGPNVLTF
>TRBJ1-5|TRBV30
CAWSAEIGNQPQHF
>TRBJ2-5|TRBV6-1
CASSQPQGEQETQYF
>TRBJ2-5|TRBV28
CASPNTGWPEETQYF
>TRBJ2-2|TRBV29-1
CSVEEGGTGELFF
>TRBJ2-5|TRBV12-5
CASGLAGEETQYF
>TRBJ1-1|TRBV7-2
CASTPRLGGAEAFF
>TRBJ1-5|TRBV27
CASSLTGGRPQHF
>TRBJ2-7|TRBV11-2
CASSAQTGYYEQYF
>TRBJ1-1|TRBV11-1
CASSPGQDRVNTEAFF
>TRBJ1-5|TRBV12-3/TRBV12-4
CASSFSGPYQPQHF
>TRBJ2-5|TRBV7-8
CASSAQETQYF
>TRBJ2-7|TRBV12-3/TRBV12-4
CASSPGQGAGYEQYF
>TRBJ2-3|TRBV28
CASSFPGTGTDTQYF
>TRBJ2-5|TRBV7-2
CASSPPARDRVTQYF
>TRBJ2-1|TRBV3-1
CASSQDWEDEQFF
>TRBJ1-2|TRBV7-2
CASSLASEERDYGYTF
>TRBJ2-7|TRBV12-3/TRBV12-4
CASRRINSYEQYF
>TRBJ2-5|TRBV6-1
CASSEASGQGQETQYF
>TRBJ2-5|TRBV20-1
CSARPGDIAEETQYF
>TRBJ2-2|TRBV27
CASSLGQLNTGELFF
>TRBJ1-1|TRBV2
CASRGQLSTEAFF
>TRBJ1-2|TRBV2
CASRPDYGYTF
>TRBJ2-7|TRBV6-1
CASSARSGGDEQYF
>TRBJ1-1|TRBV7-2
CASSLGRPDRVNTEAFF
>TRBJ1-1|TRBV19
CASSPPLRVWNTEAFF
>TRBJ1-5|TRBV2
CASSSDRASNQPQHF
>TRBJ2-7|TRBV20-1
CSASRGARGEQYF
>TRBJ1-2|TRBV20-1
CSALATGPNVYGYTF
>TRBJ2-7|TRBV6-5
CASTSSQGGSYEQYF
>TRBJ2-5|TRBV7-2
CASSVRGGETQYF
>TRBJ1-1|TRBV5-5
CASSLAVARVYTEAFF
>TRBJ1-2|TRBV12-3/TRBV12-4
CASSSKTGVLNYGYTF
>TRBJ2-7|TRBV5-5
CASTSGTHAYEQYF
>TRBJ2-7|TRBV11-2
CASSLEGLPTYEQYF
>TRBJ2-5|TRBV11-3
CASSFGTRRETQCF
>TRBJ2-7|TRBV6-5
CASRGGATYEQYF
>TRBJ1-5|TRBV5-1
CASSLWGEDQPQHF
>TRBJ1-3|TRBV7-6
CASSLLRTVSGNTIYF
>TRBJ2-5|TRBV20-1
CSVKIQGQETQYF
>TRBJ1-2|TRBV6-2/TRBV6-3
CASSYQRGESYGYTF
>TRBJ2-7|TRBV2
CASRPGQGALYEQYF
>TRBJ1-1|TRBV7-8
CASRMRGKPEAFF
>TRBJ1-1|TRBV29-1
CSVESGGWNTEAFF
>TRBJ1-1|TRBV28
CASSLGQMNTEAFF
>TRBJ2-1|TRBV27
CASSLAGGRYEQFF
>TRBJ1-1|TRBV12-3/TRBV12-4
CASSTRGGGTEAFF